The present T cell receptor beta chain was sequenced within a study of cytomegalovirus exposure and HLA in healthy donors (dated by TCRdb to the late 2010s). Regarding the study in general: An earlier analysis of about 560 of the donors reported 276 Gb of sequence data and around 110 million unique TCR beta sequences obtained from approximately 180 million T cells. Around 300 gigabases of sequencing data and approximately 85 million unique TCR sequences were included in an early release covering about 620 HLA-typed donors. Of the roughly 390 genotyped donors, over 70% fell in the genetic ancestry cluster associated with self-reported Caucasian donors. The study aimed to test whether signatures of past pathogen exposure could be identified by cataloging public T cell receptors. The T cell repertoires of 666 subjects were profiled by immunosequencing and related to cytomegalovirus serostatus. Along with the approximately 650-subject first cohort, a separate validation cohort of over a hundred different subjects was used. High-throughput TCR immunosequencing, statistical association of individual TCRs with disease status, and machine learning were combined to predict cytomegalovirus infection status. To study patterns of TCR occurrence, a later analysis re-analyzed previously published TCR beta repertoires from more than 550 donors and added high-resolution HLA genotyping. Rather than drawing on any new phenotypic data, the later analysis identified candidate immune exposures from TCR beta sequences and the way those sequences occurred across donors. In an earlier analysis of more than 550 of the donors, high-throughput TCR beta sequencing was used to judge whether each TCR beta V gene segment behaved as functional or pseudogenic. Donor age, sex, ethnicity and CMV serostatus were collected together with the repertoire data. In a later genetic analysis, genome-wide SNP genotypes for about 65% of the 666 donors were used, and that subset was treated as a discovery cohort. Every repertoire in the discovery cohort had been generated on one and the same sequencing platform. HLA typing covered class I and class II loci at four-digit resolution. The number of typed donors differed by locus: roughly 629-630 for A, B, C, DRB1 and DQB1; approximately 520 for DQA1; 606 for DPA1; and around 490 for DPB1. Because of strong linkage in the cohort, five DR-DQ haplotypes were treated as single units for association and clustering. Among about 410 genotyped donors of the cohort, an average of around 250,000 unique TCR beta nucleotide sequences was sequenced per donor, of which roughly 18% were non-productive.

The cohort was made up of roughly 670 healthy bone marrow donors. At the time of sampling, all cohort members were nominally healthy, though unrecorded immune exposures were likely present. The donor tested CMV seronegative, placing the donor among the 300 to 400 seronegative members of the cohort. A peripheral blood sample was provided by each donor, and peripheral blood mononuclear cells were used for TCR beta sequencing. The Qiagen DNeasy Blood Extraction Kit was used to extract genomic DNA from the blood cell samples. The CDR3, cysteine through phenylalanine, is 14 amino acids long. The entry retains the CDR3 DNA only, 42 bases that are in frame from base 1. CDR1 is given as KGHSH and CDR2 as LQKENI, both from the germline V gene. Cut back by 6 bases and 0 bases, the V and J ends lie 11 bases apart. Libraries were constructed by the immunoSEQ multiplex PCR assay. The multiplex PCR relied on a mix of 60 forward primers for TCR Vbeta segments and 13 reverse primers for TCR Jbeta segments. The CDR3 region of rearranged TCR beta genes was amplified from genomic DNA by a multiplex PCR assay. On the Illumina HiSeq System, the amplified TCR beta libraries were sequenced as 87-base-pair reads. Per the original workflow: A later analysis counted about 82 million unique TCR beta chains across the 650 to 700 repertoires, and about 10 million of these chains were shared by at least two donors. Raw reads were error-corrected and collapsed into unique sequences with a nearest-neighbor algorithm that merged closely related sequences to remove PCR and sequencing errors. CDR3 sequences were aligned to IMGT reference sequences to assign V, D and J gene segments. For a sequence to be retained, at least a six-nucleotide match to both a V gene segment and a J gene segment was required. Rearrangements were classified as productive when the CDR3 lacked stop codons and remained in frame with V and J, and all other rearrangements were classified as non-productive. CDR3 was defined by IMGT convention, running from the second conserved V-encoded cysteine to the conserved J-encoded phenylalanine. The earlier analysis of some 600 of the donors excluded sequences that lacked an unambiguous match to a single V gene segment. In an earlier analysis of some 590 of the donors, a V segment was called functional when productive rearrangements were above 56.7%, and segregating when the standard deviation between donors exceeded 5%. A statistical classification framework was developed to diagnose cytomegalovirus status using the catalog of TCR beta chain sequences. V and J gene assignment, in a later analysis, came from comparing TCR nucleotide sequences with IMGT/GENE-DB human TR gene sequences. The TCRdist pipeline was used in a later analysis to assign CDR3 sequences and most-parsimonious VDJ recombination scenarios. A later analysis defined each TCR beta chain by its CDR3 amino acid sequence plus V-gene family, and excluded reads lacking a unique V-gene family. As a way to deal with suspected cross-contamination and a sequencing artifact, a later analysis dropped approximately 590 nucleotide sequences that were highly shared and had low generation probability. A later analysis calculated a clonal expansion index for each public chain from normalized within-repertoire ranks of inferred template counts. Generation probabilities in a later analysis came from a VDJ recombination model fitted to out-of-frame rearrangements, and those results were checked against IGoR. Hypergeometric tests were used in a later analysis to score TCR-TCR, TCR-HLA and TCR-CMV co-occurrence, with a repertoire-size bias correction applied to the TCR pairs. False discovery rates were estimated in a later analysis by permuting HLA or CMV assignments 20 times. In a later analysis, co-occurring TCRs were grouped using DBSCAN, with TCRdist sequence similarity added in when clustering inside HLA-allele-positive subsets. Repertoires with fewer than 30,000 or more than 120,000 public chains, plus five repertoires with anomalous nucleotide sharing, were excluded from co-occurrence clustering. TCRdb carries this immuneACCESS record with in-frame sequences only. Its versions omit some clonotypes, under half of them owing to an unresolved V gene in the studies checked, with the rest unexplained. V and J calls and clone size are given by that table; D and trimming were obtained from the DNA. This sample is represented by about 120,000 clones; more than 65% of them were singletons. The top ten constitute 1.5% of the sample.

Worth noting for this clone: Its binding antigen is unknown. No quality values exist for individual bases; no much larger clone is one base distant.

The research as a whole found: In both the original and validation cohorts, the classifier was reported to diagnose cytomegalovirus status with high specificity and sensitivity. A later analysis reported that several top co-occurrence clusters appeared linked to parvovirus B19, influenza, CMV and Epstein-Barr virus. While some public TCRs were present in many individuals, most TCR sequences turned up only very rarely across donors. A further reported finding was that TCR beta sequences accurately predicted the HLA-A and HLA-B alleles for most subjects in the first cohort. At a false discovery rate of 0.05, a later analysis linked 15,000 to 20,000 TCR beta sequences to specific HLA alleles. Strong co-occurrence of HLA alleles, especially DR and DQ, made assigning TCR associations to individual alleles difficult. A total of about 180 TCR beta chains were listed by the study as associated with cytomegalovirus. In a later analysis, TCR association rates were found to vary across HLA loci, with the most associated TCRs seen for DRB1 alleles and the fewest for HLA-C alleles. Presence/absence analyses assumed roughly uniform sequencing depth across donors, an assumption that may not hold. Broadly in line with IMGT annotations, most TCR beta V segments showed up in productive rearrangements about 87% or about 30% of the time in an earlier analysis of around 550 of the donors. According to a later genetic analysis, donors in an Asian-associated ancestry cluster had fewer N-insertions in productive TCRs than the roughly 660-donor mean. This cohort had only TCR beta chains sequenced, and the lack of alpha or paired-chain data limited which features could be detected. The authors suggested that the approach could potentially be extended to other disease states and immunological phenotypes. In vitro tests confirmed that a few of the cytomegalovirus-associated TCR beta chains recognize cytomegalovirus antigens. The only immune exposure information available for the cohort was CMV serostatus. A cluster of highly shared sequence variants was judged likely to be a technical artifact of the sequencing pipeline. In a later genetic analysis, a missense DCLRE1C variant was associated with V-gene and J-gene trimming of TCR beta chains, and the association was replicated in an independent cohort. Correlated functional status among segregating V segments might be attributable to linkage disequilibrium, but an unknown experimental factor could not be ruled out. Some IMGT-functional V segments, including TRBV6-2 and TRBV6-3, could not be distinguished by the 87-base-pair reads and were therefore excluded. Because counts were too low, about 15 rarely observed V segments, including chromosome 9 orphons, were left out of the earlier analysis of approximately 580 of the donors. Because HLA typing was unavailable for some donors at each locus, only the typed subset was used in association tests. Most CMV-associated TCR beta chains appeared to be HLA-restricted in a later analysis, and the HLA associations seemed to be driven largely by CMV exposure. A later analysis found that HLA-associated TCR beta chains were more clonally expanded and had lower generation probabilities than equally common non-associated chains.

The chain joins TRBV18 to TRBJ1-1, with TRBD1 tentatively as D gene (5 bases match). The sample comprised PBMCs. This receptor was obtained from a woman younger than 35 in good health and CMV-seronegative. The CDR3 region reads CASSLGALNTEAFF. The DNA sequence is as follows: TGTGCCAGCTCGCTAGGGGCGTTGAACACTGAAGCTTTCTTT.